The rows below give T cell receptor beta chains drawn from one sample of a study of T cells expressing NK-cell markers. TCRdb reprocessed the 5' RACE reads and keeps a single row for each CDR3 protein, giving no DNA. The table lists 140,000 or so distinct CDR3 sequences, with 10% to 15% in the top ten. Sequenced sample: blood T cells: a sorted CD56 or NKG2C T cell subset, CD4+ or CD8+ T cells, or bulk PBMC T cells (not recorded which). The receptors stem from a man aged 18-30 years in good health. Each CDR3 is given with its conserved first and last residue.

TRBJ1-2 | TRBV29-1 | CSVQRGTGKNYGYTF
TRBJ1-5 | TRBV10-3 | CAISESPIGFGQPQHF
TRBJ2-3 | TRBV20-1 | CSARDEIPGQGYCQYF
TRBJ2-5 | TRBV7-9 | CASSHRDSPVETQYF
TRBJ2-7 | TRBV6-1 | CASSEATGRAMYEQYF
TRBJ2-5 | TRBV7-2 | CASSLWQEETQYF
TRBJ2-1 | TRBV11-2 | CASSLVLGLLNEQFF
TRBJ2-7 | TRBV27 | CASRITTGTATPEQYF
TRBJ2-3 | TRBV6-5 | CASSYAGRDTQYF
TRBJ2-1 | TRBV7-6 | CASSLGSRREQFF
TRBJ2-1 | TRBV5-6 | CASSLSSYYNEQFF
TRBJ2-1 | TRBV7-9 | CASSLLTSGYNEQFF
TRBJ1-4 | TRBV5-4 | CASSLGPRTTNEKLFF
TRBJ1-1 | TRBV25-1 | CASSATGGGEAFF
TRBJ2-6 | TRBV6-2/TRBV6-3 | CASSYEGASGANVLTF
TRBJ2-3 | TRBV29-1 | CSVLGGLAPDTQYF
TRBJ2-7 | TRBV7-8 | CASSAKIPGLAGAEQYF
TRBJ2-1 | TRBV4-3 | CASSQDTGRPGDEQFF
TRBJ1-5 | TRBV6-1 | CASRGTGPNQPQHF
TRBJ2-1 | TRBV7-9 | CASSPPPGGEQFF
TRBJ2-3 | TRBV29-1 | CSVRLAEATDTQYF
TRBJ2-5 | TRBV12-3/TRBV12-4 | CASSTGSEKTQYF
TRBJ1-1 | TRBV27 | CASSSLYYREEAFF
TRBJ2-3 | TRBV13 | CASSRSKRDQTYTQYF
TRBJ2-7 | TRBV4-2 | CASSPQEREGVYEQYF
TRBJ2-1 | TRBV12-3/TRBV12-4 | CASSLFSNEQFF
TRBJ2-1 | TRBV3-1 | CASSQVASGQRGEQFF
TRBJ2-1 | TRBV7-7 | CASSSQDRVGEQFF
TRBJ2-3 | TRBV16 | CASSQFVHTDTQYF
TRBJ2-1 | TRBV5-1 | CASSWGKTSGPYNEQFF
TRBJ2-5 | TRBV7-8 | CASSWEEETQYF
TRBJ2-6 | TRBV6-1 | CASLDRPSGANVLTF
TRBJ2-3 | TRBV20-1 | CSARSGGLASPIDTQYF
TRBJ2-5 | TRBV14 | CASSQVYGFQETQYF
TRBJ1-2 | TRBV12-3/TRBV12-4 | CASSSGTVGYTF
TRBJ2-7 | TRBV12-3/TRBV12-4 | CASTASSTYEQYF
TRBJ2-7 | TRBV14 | CASSQTSGAYSYEQYF
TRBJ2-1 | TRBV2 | CASSSETDYNEQFF
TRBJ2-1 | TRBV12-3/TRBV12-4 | CASSFDRPGGIKDEQFF
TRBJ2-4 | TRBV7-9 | CASSHRSSPVQYF
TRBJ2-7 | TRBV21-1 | CASSRRTLYEQYF
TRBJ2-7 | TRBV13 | CASSPSPGHSSYEQYF
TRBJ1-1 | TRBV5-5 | CASSSEDRANTEAFF
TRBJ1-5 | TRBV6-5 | CASSYGDRGGQPQHF
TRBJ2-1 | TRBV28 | CASSREREAFYNEQFF
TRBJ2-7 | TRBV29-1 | CSVGGVSGSHGGSYEQYF
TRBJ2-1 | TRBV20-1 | CSANSREKPYNEQFF
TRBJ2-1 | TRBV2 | CASSEDFSSYNEQFF
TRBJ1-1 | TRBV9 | CASSVAIAGPEAFF
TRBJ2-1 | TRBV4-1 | CASSQDVAVGREQFF
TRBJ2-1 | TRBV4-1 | CASSQVLSRESSYNEQFF
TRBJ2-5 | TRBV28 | CASSLVWSGRRGSQETQYF
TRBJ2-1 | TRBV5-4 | CASSLGILLMAGGVRDEQFF
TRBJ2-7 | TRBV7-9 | CASSPRGPSTYEQYF
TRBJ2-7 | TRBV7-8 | CASSSGHAMPHEQYF